The 13 T cell receptor beta chains in this list originate from one sample, sequenced in a study of T cell responses to AZD1222 COVID-19 vaccine. TCRdb keeps only in-frame clones here, not all; method: immunoSEQ multiplex PCR. In the table there are approximately 160,000 clones, under 95% of which are singletons. The sequencing used peripheral blood, collected 28 days after the second AZD1222 dose. All receptors come from an adult who received the AZD1222 COVID-19 vaccine.

This CDR3 is CASGLTGNYGYTF. The CDR3 coding sequence is TGCGCCAGCGGACTAACAGGGAACTATGGCTACACCTTC. This chain uses TRBV5-1 with TRBJ1-2, with D tentatively TRBD1 (6 bases). The germline V and J ends were trimmed by 7 bases and 2 bases, with 12 bases remaining between them. The germline V gene has CDR1 SGHRS and CDR2 YFSETQ. The CDR3 extends over 13 amino acids.

This clone was observed at least ten times. J is TRBJ1-5 and V is TRBV6-5, with 8 bases matching TRBD1. Germline V gene lookup returns CDR1 MNHEY and CDR2 SVGAGI. The CDR3 runs 15 residues. V was pared by 6 bases and J by 6 bases, with 10 bases of the junction left unmatched. Here the CDR3 reads CASRDLTGGGQPQHF. CDR3 sequence (DNA): TGTGCCAGCAGGGACCTTACAGGGGGAGGTCAGCCCCAGCATTTT.

The chain couples TRBV30 to TRBJ1-5, with 8 bases lining up with TRBD1. The CDR3 covers 13 residues. The V and J ends lost 4 bases and 2 bases, in that order; junction bases with no gene match: 1. CDR1 and CDR2 (germline): GTSNPN, SVGIG (reference sequence). CDR3 coding DNA: TGTGCCTGGACGACAGGGGGCAATCAGCCCCAGCATTTT. Translation gives CAWTTGGNQPQHF. The full variable domain, in which reference TRBV30 and TRBJ1-5 provide the parts outside the CDR3, is SQTIHQWPATLVQPVGSPLSLECTVEGTSNPNLYWYRQAAGRGLQLLFYSVGIGQISSEVPQNLSASRPQDRQFILSSKKLLLSDSGFYLCAWTTGGNQPQHFGDGTRLSIL.

V is TRBV2 and J is TRBJ1-1; possible D gene TRBD1, 5 bases. The V end was cut by 10 bases, the J end by 9 bases, with 18 bases between. Germline V gives CDR1 SNHLY, CDR2 FYNNEI. This CDR3 spans 12 amino acids. CDR3 DNA sequence: TGTGCCAAAAGGACACTCGAGTTGAAAGCTTTCTTT. Protein: CAKRTLELKAFF. The whole variable domain, filled in from reference TRBV2 and TRBJ1-1, reads EPEVTQTPSHQVTQMGQEVILRCVPISNHLYFYWYRQILGQKVEFLVSFYNNEISEKSEIFDDQFSVERPDGSNFTLKIRSTKLEDSAMYFCAKRTLELKAFFGQGTRLTVV.

This clone was recorded only once. This chain joins TRBV5-1 and TRBJ2-1; 7 positions match TRBD1. With V trimmed by 4 bases and J by 7 bases, 11 bases remained unmatched. CDR1 is SGHRS, CDR2 YFSETQ, per germline. The length of the CDR3 is 15 residues. The CDR3 loop is CASSNGQVRGNEQFF. CDR3 nucleotide sequence: TGCGCCAGCAGCAACGGACAGGTTCGCGGGAATGAGCAGTTCTTC.

The table lists this clone with a few counts. This chain uses TRBV27 with TRBJ1-2; possible D gene TRBD1, 5 bases. The V end lost 4 bases, the J end lost 5 bases, and 11 bases lay between the germline ends. CDR3 length: 13 amino acids. Per germline, CDR1 MNHEY and CDR2 SMNVEV (reference sequence). The CDR3 sequence: CASSSEGLYGYTF. CDR3 DNA: TGTGCCAGCAGTTCGGAGGGGTTGTATGGCTACACCTTC.

This clone was counted a single time. The CDR3 DNA sequence: TGTGCCAGCAGTGAACGGAGGACTAGCGGAAATGAGCAGTTCTTC. It yields the protein CASSERRTSGNEQFF. The chain uses TRBV6-1 and TRBJ2-1; 10 bases are a match to TRBD2. With V trimmed by 2 bases and J by 7 bases, 5 bases remained unmatched. The CDR3 runs 15 residues. The germline gives CDR1 MNHNS, CDR2 SASEGT.

J is TRBJ1-2 and V is TRBV2; D is uncertain. Trimming left V 0 bases short and J 4 bases short, with 9 bases between. The germline V gene has CDR1 SNHLY and CDR2 FYNNEI. The CDR3 totals 14 residues. The CDR3 loop reads CASSEARASYGYTF. The CDR3 nucleotides are TGTGCCAGCAGTGAAGCCAGAGCCTCCTATGGCTACACCTTC.

V is TRBV4-1 and J is TRBJ1-5, with 8 bases fitting TRBD1. CDR3 length: 15 amino acids. Looked up from germline, CDR1 is MGHRA and CDR2 is YSYEKL. Germline trimming cut 4 bases from V and 1 base from J; bases unmatched to any gene: 3. The CDR3 DNA follows: TGCGCCAGCAGCCTAAACAGGGGGAGCAATCAGCCCCAGCATTTT. Encoded protein: CASSLNRGSNQPQHF.

This rearrangement joins TRBV27 to TRBJ2-2, with 9 nucleotides matching TRBD1. V was clipped by 6 bases and J by 1 base; unmatched bases: 6. From germline, CDR1 is MNHEY and CDR2 SMNVEV (reference sequence). CDR3 length equals 16 residues. The CDR3 DNA reads TGTGCCAGCAGCCCTCGGGACAGGGTGAACACCGGGGAGCTGTTTTTT. Amino acid sequence: CASSPRDRVNTGELFF.

This clone was seen once. The same CDR3 arises from other DNA sequences in this sample as well. This chain links TRBV7-2 with TRBJ2-1, with no clear D. The CDR3 extends over 15 amino acids. Germline CDR1 SGHTA, CDR2 FQGNSA. The germline V and J ends were trimmed by 5 bases and 0 bases, with 11 bases remaining between them. The DNA of the CDR3 is TGTGCCAGCAGCCTCGGACCAAGCTCCTACAATGAGCAGTTCTTC. Translated, it gives CASSLGPSSYNEQFF.

This clone was seen once. The genes are TRBV27 and TRBJ1-2; D might be TRBD1 (6 bases). Looked up from germline, CDR1 is MNHEY and CDR2 is SMNVEV (reference sequence). V was cut by 3 bases and J by 7 bases, with 12 bases left in between. This CDR3 is 13 amino acids long. The CDR3 region is CASSFVRGAGYTF. In nucleotides, the CDR3 is TGTGCCAGCAGTTTTGTCAGGGGCGCTGGCTACACCTTC.

The rearrangement joins TRBV5-5 to TRBJ2-2; tentative D call: TRBD1 (5 bases). This CDR3 contains 16 residues. V lost 4 bases and J lost 3, with 16 bases in between. Germline CDR1 and CDR2: SGHKS and YYEKEE (reference sequence). This CDR3 reads CASSLRVFPHTGELFF. The DNA of the CDR3 is TGTGCCAGCAGCCTCAGGGTATTCCCCCACACCGGGGAGCTGTTTTTT.